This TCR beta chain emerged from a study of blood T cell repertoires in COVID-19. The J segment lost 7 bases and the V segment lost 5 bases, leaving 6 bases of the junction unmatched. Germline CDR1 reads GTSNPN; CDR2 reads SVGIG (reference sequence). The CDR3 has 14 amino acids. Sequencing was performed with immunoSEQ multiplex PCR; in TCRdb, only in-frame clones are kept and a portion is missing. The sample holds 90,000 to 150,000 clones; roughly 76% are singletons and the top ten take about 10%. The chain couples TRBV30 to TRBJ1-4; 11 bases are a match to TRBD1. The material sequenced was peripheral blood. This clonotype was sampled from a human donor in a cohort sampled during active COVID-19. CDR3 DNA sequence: TGTGCCTGGGGTACAGGACAGGGGGCTGAAAAACTGTTTTTT. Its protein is CAWGTGQGAEKLFF.